This TCR beta chain emerged from a study of T cells after yellow fever vaccination. Study as a whole: Fractions with few cells were prepared using SMART-Seq v4 Ultra Low Input. Study-wide points: Abundant clonotypes from the bulk population could get into FACS-sorted repertoires as contaminants. Few clonotypes appeared in both CD4 and CD8 compartments.

In germline, CDR1 is SGHTA, CDR2 FQGNSA. Trimming left V 5 bases short and J 10 bases short, with 14 bases between. This CDR3 is built from 12 residues. In its sample, this clonotype was seen a few times. Its antigen is as yet unknown. TCRdb fed the 5' RACE reads into MiXCR, producing one record per CDR3 protein. Here the sample spans nearly 350,000 distinct CDR3 sequences, approximately 8% being singletons. This sequence joins TRBV7-2 and TRBJ2-5; D uncertain. The TCR originated in a man aged 18 to 30 who received the YFV17D yellow fever vaccine. The source material was PBMCs, sampled 35 to 50 days after the first yellow fever vaccination. CDR3 sequence reads: CASSETRWHQYF. The CDR3 nucleotides read TGTGCCAGCAGCGAGACCAGGTGGCACCAGTACTTC. The full variable domain, with the rest looked up from reference TRBV7-2 and TRBJ2-5, is GAGVSQSPSNKVTEKGKDVELRCDPISGHTALYWYRQSLGQGLEFLIYFQGNSAPDKSGLPSDRFSAERTGGSVSTLTIQRTQQEDSAVYLCASSETRWHQYFGPGTRLLVL.